This TCR beta chain was sequenced in a study of T cells after yellow fever vaccination. Whole-study results and caveats: Overlap between CD4 and CD8 compartments was detected for a small share of clonotypes. A secondary response was less intense yet reached its peak sooner, at day 5 versus 15. Among primary-vaccination clones, most reappeared after the booster, at around 97% for CD4 and more than 75% for CD8.

The 5'RACE template-switching step produced TCR cDNA and added a universal primer site and UMIs. Using its own MiXCR run on the 5' RACE reads, TCRdb lists one record per CDR3 protein. This table holds around 120,000 distinct CDR3 sequences, around 7.2% found once. Germline V lookup: CDR1 DFQATT, CDR2 SNEGSKA (reference sequence). V was pared by 6 bases and J by 12 bases, with 12 bases of the junction left unmatched. The CDR3 covers 14 residues. This clonotype was counted many times. Its antigen is unknown. The rearrangement links TRBV20-1 to TRBJ2-4, with 12 positions matching TRBD1. The sequence came from a man aged 18 to 29 who received the YFV17D yellow fever vaccine. The material was CD4+ T cells sorted from PBMCs, obtained 35 to 50 days after the first yellow fever vaccination. CDR3: CSAEPGQGASSQYF. The CDR3 nucleotides are TGCAGTGCGGAACCGGGACAGGGGGCTTCAAGTCAGTACTTC.